The 27 T cell receptor beta chains presented below share a single source sample, sequenced in a study of blood T cell repertoires in COVID-19. Repertoires were generated with immunoSEQ multiplex PCR, while TCRdb's copy carries only in-frame clones and drops some. The sample has fewer than 300,000 clones; 80% to 95% are singletons. Sequencing was done on a sample of peripheral blood. The receptors shown here come from a woman between 25 and 40 years old with COVID-19, enrolled during active disease.

The chain has TRBV2 and TRBJ1-2; 8 nucleotides agree with TRBD1. CDR1 and CDR2 (germline): SNHLY, FYNNEI. CDR3 size: 13 residues. Trimming cost V 5 bases and J 8 bases; bases outside gene matches: 7. CDR3 sequence reads: CASSSQGAEGYTF. The CDR3 region has the DNA TGTGCCAGCAGTTCCCAGGGGGCGGAGGGCTACACCTTC.

The rearrangement links TRBV2 to TRBJ2-1; 11 bases line up with TRBD2. J gave up 5 bases and V 5 bases, and 5 bases lay outside the gene matches. CDR1 is SNHLY and CDR2 is FYNNEI in the germline V gene. The CDR3 runs 15 residues. CDR3 bases: TGTGCCAGCAGTTATCTAGCGGGAGGTAACAATGAGCAGTTCTTC. This encodes CASSYLAGGNNEQFF.

This chain connects TRBV7-9 to TRBJ2-7; 12 bases align to TRBD2. V shed 4 bases, J shed 0 bases, and the junction held 7 bases outside the gene matches. The CDR3 loop spans 17 amino acids. Germline V gives CDR1 SEHNR, CDR2 FQNEAQ (reference sequence). In DNA, the CDR3 is TGTGCCAGCAGCTCACCTGGACTAGCGGGACCCTCCTACGAGCAGTACTTC. It is translated as CASSSPGLAGPSYEQYF.

V usage is TRBV3-1 (or the pseudogene TRBV3-2) and J usage is TRBJ2-1; TRBD2 aligns across 11 bases. CDR1 and CDR2 (germline): LGHDT, YNNKEL (reference sequence). Trimming removed 4 bases from V and 6 bases from J; junction bases left unmatched: 8. The CDR3 is 16 residues long. CDR3 protein: CASSLTSGTLFNEQFF. CDR3 DNA: TGTGCCAGCAGCCTGACTAGCGGGACGCTGTTCAATGAGCAGTTCTTC.

Details on this clone: Within the sample, other DNA sequences also encode this same CDR3. V gene TRBV9 combines with J gene TRBJ1-4; no clear D gene. The CDR3 totals 15 residues. The germline V gene encodes CDR1 SGDLS and CDR2 YYNGEE. The V end was cut by 1 base, the J end by 0 bases, with 7 bases between. CDR3 DNA: TGTGCCAGCAGCGTATCCGGGGCAACTAATGAAAAACTGTTTTTT. This codes for CASSVSGATNEKLFF.

This clone turned up a few times. The gene calls are TRBV5-1 and TRBJ2-7, with 9 nucleotides matching TRBD1. CDR3 length: 14 amino acids. Trimming took 3 bases from V and 6 from J; bases not matched to a gene: 7. Germline V gene data show CDR1 as SGHRS and CDR2 as YFSETQ. In DNA, the CDR3 is TGCGCCAGCAGCTCGGGACAGGGCGGAAGCGAGCAGTACTTC. Protein: CASSSGQGGSEQYF. Drawing the rest from reference TRBV5-1 and TRBJ2-7, the complete variable domain is KAGVTQTPRYLIKTRGQQVTLSCSPISGHRSVSWYQQTPGQGLQFLFEYFSETQRNKGNFPGRFSGRQFSNSRSEMNVSTLELGDSALYLCASSSGQGGSEQYFGPGTRLTVT.

The CDR3 reads CASSLNSWQASMNTEAFF. In DNA, the CDR3 is TGTGCCAGTAGTCTCAACTCTTGGCAGGCGTCTATGAACACTGAAGCTTTCTTT. V usage is TRBV19 and J usage is TRBJ1-1; D not resolved. Germline V gene data show CDR1 as LNHDA and CDR2 as SQIVND (reference sequence). This CDR3 contains 18 residues. The V end was cut by 5 bases, the J end by 0 bases, with 22 bases between.

The rearrangement joins TRBV28 to TRBJ1-2; D is ambiguous. Trimming took 6 bases from V and 6 from J, leaving 11 bases between them. The germline gives CDR1 MDHEN, CDR2 SYDVKM. The CDR3 is 12 residues long. CDR3: CASRGSGDGYTF. Written as DNA, the CDR3 is TGTGCCAGCAGGGGGTCCGGGGATGGCTACACCTTC.

The V and J genes are TRBV2 and TRBJ1-4; 10 bases align to TRBD1. Germline V gives CDR1 SNHLY, CDR2 FYNNEI. V gave up 7 bases and J gave up 6 bases; unmatched junction bases: 5. The CDR3 runs to 14 residues. The CDR3 region is CASIPGTGDEKLFF. The CDR3, as DNA: TGTGCCAGCATCCCTGGGACAGGGGATGAAAAACTGTTTTTT.

The V and J genes are TRBV7-9 and TRBJ2-1; unclear D gene. The V and J ends lost 3 bases and 8 bases respectively, with 17 bases between them. Germline CDR1 reads SEHNR; CDR2 reads FQNEAQ (reference sequence). The CDR3 consists of 15 residues. The CDR3: CASSFQRGIGYEQFF. In DNA, the CDR3 is TGTGCCAGCAGCTTCCAGCGCGGAATCGGGTATGAGCAGTTCTTC.

CDR3 nucleotides: TGTGCCAGCAGCCAAGGGTTGCGATCTAGCACAGATACGCAGTATTTT. Amino acid sequence: CASSQGLRSSTDTQYF. The chain is built from TRBV3-1 (or the pseudogene TRBV3-2) and TRBJ2-3; D remains ambiguous. The CDR3 spans 16 residues. Germline-derived CDR1 and CDR2 are LGHDT and YNNKEL (reference sequence). The ends were cut back, 1 base at V and 0 bases at J, with 11 bases in the middle.

This chain links TRBV3-1 (or the pseudogene TRBV3-2) with TRBJ1-6, with D possibly TRBD1 on 5 matching bases. Germline V gene lookup returns CDR1 LGHDT and CDR2 YNNKEL (reference sequence). With 0 bases removed from V and 7 bases from J, the gap between germline ends came to 10 bases. This CDR3 is 15 amino acids long. The DNA of the CDR3 is TGTGCCAGCAGCCAAGAAGGCAGGGTGAATTCACCCCTCCACTTT. Its protein is CASSQEGRVNSPLHF.

The CDR3 DNA reads as TGTGCCAGCTCACTAGGACAGGGAGAAAAACTGTTTTTT. It encodes CASSLGQGEKLFF. The rearrangement uses TRBV18 and TRBJ1-4, with 8 bases fitting TRBD1. V shed 4 bases, J shed 8 bases, and the junction held 3 bases outside the gene matches. The germline gives CDR1 KGHSH, CDR2 LQKENI. This CDR3 comprises 13 residues.

The rearrangement links TRBV5-1 to TRBJ2-5; D may be TRBD2 (6 bases). From germline, CDR1 is SGHRS and CDR2 YFSETQ. V was clipped by 4 bases and J by 5 bases, with 15 bases between them. CDR3 length equals 14 residues. Here the CDR3 DNA reads TGCGCCAGCAGCGGCGGGGTCCTCGGGGAGACCCAGTACTTC. Protein: CASSGGVLGETQYF.

This clone was counted once. At the DNA level, this CDR3 is encoded by other sequences in the same sample as well. V gene TRBV6-5 combines with J gene TRBJ2-7; TRBD2 agrees at 11 bases. The CDR3 is 15 amino acids. The germline CDR1 and CDR2 sequences are MNHEY and SVGAGI. V lost 7 bases and J lost 0; bases outside the gene matches: 5. For the CDR3, the DNA is TGTGCCAGCAAAACCGGGACTAGCGGCTCCTACGAGCAGTACTTC. Translated: CASKTGTSGSYEQYF.

The genes are TRBV7-3 and TRBJ2-1, with 9 bases identical to TRBD2. This CDR3 spans 11 amino acids. Germline values: CDR1 SGHTA, CDR2 FQGTGA. Trimming took 5 bases from V and 16 from J; bases not matched to a gene: 6. In nucleotides, the CDR3 is TGTGCCAGCAGCGCCGGGACTAGCCTCTTCTTC. Amino acid sequence: CASSAGTSLFF.

The rearrangement joins TRBV19 to TRBJ1-5, with D maybe TRBD1 (6 bases). The CDR3 is 12 residues long. Germline loops: CDR1 LNHDA, CDR2 SQIVND (reference sequence). CDR3 protein: CGSGVRNQPQHF. CDR3 coding DNA: TGTGGCTCAGGGGTACGCAATCAGCCCCAGCATTTT.

This clone was recorded once. This rearrangement joins TRBV29-1 to TRBJ1-3, with TRBD1 identical over 7 bases. The CDR3 runs to 17 residues. V lost 7 bases to trimming and J lost 0 bases; unmatched junction nucleotides: 15. Germline V gives CDR1 SQVTM, CDR2 ANQGSEA. CDR3: CSAVGLGQPSSGNTIYF. The CDR3 DNA follows: TGCAGCGCTGTAGGGTTGGGACAGCCGAGCTCTGGAAACACCATATATTTT. The variable domain in full, completed from reference TRBV29-1 and TRBJ1-3, reads SAVISQKPSRDICQRGTSLTIQCQVDSQVTMMFWYRQQPGQSLTLIATANQGSEATYESGFVIDKFPISRPNLTFSTLTVSNMSPEDSSIYLCSAVGLGQPSSGNTIYFGEGSWLTVV.

The rearrangement uses TRBV12-3 or TRBV12-4 and TRBJ2-1; maybe TRBD1 (5 bases). V was clipped by 5 bases and J by 6 bases, with 8 bases between them. The CDR3 extends over 12 amino acids. The CDR3 protein is CASSLDSNEQFF. CDR3 sequence (DNA): TGTGCCAGCAGTCTAGACAGCAATGAGCAGTTCTTC.

The chain combines TRBV2 with TRBJ2-1, with 13 bases identical to TRBD2. Germline assignment: CDR1 SNHLY and CDR2 FYNNEI. V gave up 2 bases and J gave up 4 bases; unmatched junction bases: 11. The CDR3 has 19 amino acids. The CDR3 is CASSENTLGTSGKYNEQFF. In DNA form, the CDR3 reads TGTGCCAGCAGTGAAAATACTCTGGGGACTAGCGGGAAATACAATGAGCAGTTCTTC.

This clone turned up a few times. The rearrangement links TRBV12-3 or TRBV12-4 to TRBJ2-2, with a tentative D call TRBD1 (6 bases). The V and J ends lost 5 bases and 3 bases respectively, with 7 bases between them. This CDR3 has 13 residues. As DNA, the CDR3 is TGTGCCAGCAGTCGGACAGACACCGGGGAGCTGTTTTTT. This translates into CASSRTDTGELFF.

This clone was detected once. The V gene is TRBV9, the J gene TRBJ1-3; D remains unclear. The CDR3 runs to 16 residues. Trimming stripped 3 bases from V and 0 bases from J, with 13 bases between. Germline values: CDR1 SGDLS, CDR2 YYNGEE. The CDR3 bases are TGTGCCAGCAGCGCACCCGGACTGCTCTCTGGAAACACCATATATTTT. Residues: CASSAPGLLSGNTIYF.

The rearrangement joins TRBV10-3 to TRBJ2-3; D not certain. Looked up from germline, CDR1 is ENHRY and CDR2 is SYGVKD. V lost 0 bases and J lost 0, with 10 bases in between. The CDR3 is 16 residues long. The CDR3, as DNA: TGTGCCATCAGTGAGTCTGGCCCATGGAGCACAGATACGCAGTATTTT. Translating gives CAISESGPWSTDTQYF.

The rearrangement links TRBV28 to TRBJ1-5; weak D call: TRBD1 (5 bases). Germline loops: CDR1 MDHEN, CDR2 SYDVKM. This CDR3 spans 19 amino acids. The ends were cut back, 2 bases at V and 3 bases at J, with 23 bases in the middle. In nucleotides, the CDR3 is TGTGCCAGCAGTTTACCCCAAGGTGGGTTGGGAGGGGTCAATCAGCCCCAGCATTTT. Translating it yields CASSLPQGGLGGVNQPQHF. The variable domain in full, with the rest retrieved from reference TRBV28 and TRBJ1-5, is DVKVTQSSRYLVKRTGEKVFLECVQDMDHENMFWYRQDPGLGLRLIYFSYDVKMKEKGDIPEGYSVSREKKERFSLILESASTNQTSMYLCASSLPQGGLGGVNQPQHFGDGTRLSIL.

This chain joins TRBV14 and TRBJ2-5, with D tentatively TRBD1 (6 bases). The CDR3 spans 15 residues. Deletions cut 5 bases from V and 4 bases from J, with 17 bases between. Germline V CDR1 and CDR2: SGHDN, FVKESK. The CDR3 region has the DNA TGTGCCAGCAGCTCGCACGTAGGGGGACCAGAGACCCAGTACTTC. This gives the protein CASSSHVGGPETQYF.

The chain employs TRBV12-3 or TRBV12-4 and TRBJ1-1; no reliable D call. V shed 8 bases and J shed 3 bases, with 7 bases lying between them. The CDR3 consists of 11 residues. DNA for the CDR3: TGTGCCAGCGGCGACTACACTGAAGCTTTCTTT. Protein: CASGDYTEAFF.

The chain is built from TRBV6-1 and TRBJ2-1; TRBD2 matches 10 bases. This CDR3 contains 18 residues. The V segment lost 2 bases and the J segment 0 bases; nucleotides outside the gene matches: 7. Germline CDR1 is MNHNS and CDR2 is SASEGT. CDR3 DNA: TGTGCCAGCAGTGAATTGGTGGCTAGCGGGAGCTCCTACAATGAGCAGTTCTTC. Amino acid sequence: CASSELVASGSSYNEQFF.